The 21 T cell receptor beta chains reported below all come from one sample, sequenced in a study of follicular helper T cells after annual influenza vaccination. The repertoire was sequenced with immunoSEQ multiplex PCR; TCRdb's copy has only in-frame clones and lacks some. Altogether around 11,000 clones are present, approximately 78% being singletons, with the ten largest covering approximately 0.43%. Noted time point: 2015-2016 season, 7 days after influenza vaccination. The sequencing used CXCR5+ CD38- circulating T follicular helper cells from blood, collected 7 days after influenza vaccination. Regarding subset: circulating Tfh, non-naive CD4+CXCR5+PD-1+ (ICOS+CD38+ or ICOS-CD38-). Every receptor here comes from an adult who received the influenza vaccine.

The J gene is TRBJ2-3, the V gene TRBV5-4; D might be TRBD1 (6 bases). The CDR3 is 14 amino acids. CDR1 is SGHNT, CDR2 YYREEE, per germline (reference sequence). Between the trimmed V and J ends, which lost 0 bases and 4 bases, there was a span of 9 bases. The CDR3 nucleotides are TGTGCCAGCAGCTTGGACAGGGCAGCAGATACGCAGTATTTT. Encoded protein: CASSLDRAADTQYF.

The chain recombines TRBV5-1 with TRBJ1-3, with D unclear. There are 17 residues in the CDR3. Trimming removed 0 bases at V and 0 bases at J, with 13 bases between. CDR1 and CDR2 (germline): SGHRS, YFSETQ. The CDR3: CASSLAGSAYSGNTIYF. The CDR3 coding sequence is TGCGCCAGCAGCTTGGCCGGTTCAGCCTACTCTGGAAACACCATATATTTT.

The chain recombines TRBV29-1 with TRBJ1-5; no definite D call. V shed 7 bases and J shed 8 bases, with 15 bases lying between them. Germline CDR1 SQVTM, CDR2 ANQGSEA. This CDR3 is 12 amino acids long. CDR3 in amino acids: CSAGGDGEPQHF. The CDR3 coding sequence is TGCAGCGCGGGCGGGGATGGAGAGCCCCAGCATTTT.

V is TRBV25-1 and J is TRBJ2-3; unclear D gene. Germline CDR1 is MGHDK and CDR2 is SYGVNS. CDR3 length equals 15 residues. Trimming cost V 3 bases and J 1 base, with 11 bases left between them. Here the CDR3 reads CASSDTGVGTDTQYF. Written as DNA, the CDR3 is TGTGCCAGCAGTGATACGGGCGTTGGCACAGATACGCAGTATTTT. Full variable domain (outside the CDR3, taken from reference TRBV25-1 and TRBJ2-3): EADIYQTPRYLVIGTGKKITLECSQTMGHDKMYWYQQDPGMELHLIHYSYGVNSTEKGDLSSESTVSRIRTEHFPLTLESARPSHTSQYLCASSDTGVGTDTQYFGPGTRLTVL.

The rearrangement joins TRBV11-2 to TRBJ1-5; no firm D call. From germline, CDR1 is SGHAT and CDR2 FQNNGV. Trimming pared 0 bases from V and 7 bases from J, leaving 13 bases between. The CDR3 has 15 residues. The chain's CDR3 is CASSLDHDPTQPQHF. CDR3 nucleotide sequence: TGTGCCAGCAGCTTAGATCATGACCCCACACAGCCCCAGCATTTT. Combining the CDR3 with reference TRBV11-2 and TRBJ1-5 gives the whole variable domain EAGVAQSPRYKIIEKRQSVAFWCNPISGHATLYWYQQILGQGPKLLIQFQNNGVVDDSQLPKDRFSAERLKGVDSTLKIQPAKLEDSAVYLCASSLDHDPTQPQHFGDGTRLSIL.

The chain couples TRBV19 to TRBJ1-1, with 9 bases fitting TRBD1. Germline CDR1 reads LNHDA; CDR2 reads SQIVND (reference sequence). The CDR3 is 14 amino acids. With V trimmed by 6 bases and J by 4 bases, 6 bases remained unmatched. DNA for the CDR3: TGTGCCAGTAGCCGGACAGGGGTCGGCACTGAAGCTTTCTTT. Translation: CASSRTGVGTEAFF.

The CDR3 DNA follows: TGTGCCACCGAGCGATCTGACACCGGGGAGCTGTTTTTT. Translation gives CATERSDTGELFF. V and J are TRBV19 and TRBJ2-2; D not resolved. The CDR3 loop spans 13 amino acids. V gave up 10 bases and J gave up 3 bases, with 12 bases separating them. Germline assignment: CDR1 LNHDA and CDR2 SQIVND (reference sequence).

The chain recombines TRBV2 with TRBJ1-2; TRBD1 matches at 7 bases. The CDR3 has 12 amino acids. In germline, CDR1 is SNHLY, CDR2 FYNNEI. V was pared by 8 bases and J by 5 bases, with 5 bases of the junction left unmatched. The CDR3, as DNA: TGTGCCAGCTGGGGACAGACTTATGGCTACACCTTC. Its protein product is CASWGQTYGYTF.

The chain joins TRBV10-1 to TRBJ1-6; no firm D call. This CDR3 spans 15 amino acids. V was trimmed by 11 bases and J by 0 bases, leaving 14 bases between them. CDR1 and CDR2 (germline): WNHNN, SYGVQD (reference sequence). The CDR3 DNA follows: TGCGCCGTTCTTGTGCATCGCTCCTATAATTCACCCCTCCACTTT. This sequence encodes CAVLVHRSYNSPLHF.

V gene TRBV7-7 combines with J gene TRBJ1-5; D unclear. Germline-derived CDR1 and CDR2 are SSHAT and FNYEAQ (reference sequence). Trimming took 0 bases from V and 2 from J, leaving 11 bases between them. The CDR3 has 16 amino acids. The CDR3 sequence: CASSLAPAAGNQPQHF. The CDR3 DNA sequence: TGTGCCAGCAGCTTAGCGCCTGCCGCAGGCAATCAGCCCCAGCATTTT. Looking up the rest from reference TRBV7-7 and TRBJ1-5 gives the full variable domain: GAGVSQSPRYKVTKRGQDVTLRCDPISSHATLYWYQQALGQGPEFLTYFNYEAQPDKSGLPSDRFSAERPEGSISTLTIQRTEQRDSAMYRCASSLAPAAGNQPQHFGDGTRLSIL.

In nucleotides, the CDR3 is TGTGCCAGCAGCTACGACAGCATCGGGCAGCCCCAGCATTTT. Protein: CASSYDSIGQPQHF. The chain has TRBV2 and TRBJ1-5; D is perhaps TRBD1 (5 bases). The CDR3 spans 14 residues. Germline CDR1 reads SNHLY; CDR2 reads FYNNEI. The germline V and J ends were trimmed by 6 bases and 7 bases, with 16 bases remaining between them.

This chain connects TRBV4-1 to TRBJ1-4; the D gene is possibly TRBD1 (5 bases). The CDR3 runs to 14 residues. The V gene's germline CDR1 is MGHRA and CDR2 YSYEKL. Trimming took 4 bases from V and 8 from J, leaving 14 bases between them. The CDR3 sequence: CASSLVGAGEKLFF. The CDR3 region has the DNA TGCGCCAGCAGCCTCGTTGGGGCTGGGGAAAAACTGTTTTTT.

This clone appeared a single time. The chain carries TRBV2 and TRBJ1-1; D is unclear. The CDR3 covers 11 residues. The ends were cut back, 11 bases at V and 6 bases at J, with 13 bases in the middle. Germline V lookup: CDR1 SNHLY, CDR2 FYNNEI. The CDR3: CARGYSAEAFF. The CDR3 DNA reads TGTGCCCGAGGGTATTCCGCTGAAGCTTTCTTT.

The chain recombines TRBV11-2 with TRBJ1-5; TRBD1 is a possible D gene (5 bases). The germline V gene encodes CDR1 SGHAT and CDR2 FQNNGV. V dropped 5 bases and J dropped 0 bases, with 8 bases sitting between them. This CDR3 comprises 14 residues. The CDR3 DNA reads as TGTGCCAGCAGCCCGACAGTTAGCAATCAGCCCCAGCATTTT. Its translation is CASSPTVSNQPQHF.

The chain employs TRBV29-1 and TRBJ2-7, with D tentatively TRBD1 (5 bases). The germline gives CDR1 SQVTM, CDR2 ANQGSEA. The CDR3 has 12 residues. V dropped 7 bases and J dropped 5 bases, with 15 bases sitting between them. CDR3 sequence (DNA): TGCAGCGCCGAAAAAGGGGCTAACGAGCAGTACTTC. This encodes CSAEKGANEQYF.

Concerning this clone itself: Other DNA sequences within the sample encode an identical CDR3. V and J are TRBV10-2 and TRBJ1-6, with TRBD1 identical over 9 bases. CDR1 is WSHSY, CDR2 SAAADI, per germline. Germline trimming cut 5 bases from V and 7 bases from J; bases unmatched to any gene: 3. The CDR3 is 14 residues long. Written as DNA, the CDR3 is TGCGCCAGCAGTCGGGACAGGGCCAATTCACCCCTCCACTTT. It yields the protein CASSRDRANSPLHF.

The gene calls are TRBV15 and TRBJ1-5, with unresolved D. With 4 bases removed from V and 0 bases from J, the gap between germline ends came to 10 bases. This CDR3 has 15 residues. Germline V CDR1 and CDR2: LNHNV, YYDKDF (reference sequence). CDR3 sequence reads: CATSKGGSSNQPQHF. CDR3 coding DNA: TGTGCCACCAGCAAAGGCGGGAGTAGCAATCAGCCCCAGCATTTT.

The CDR3 DNA reads as TGTGCCAGTAGTTCGACGACCCTTCGGGGGAACATTCAGTACTTC. Its protein product is CASSSTTLRGNIQYF. The chain combines TRBV19 with TRBJ2-4; TRBD2 might be the D (6 bases). Trimming removed 5 bases from V and 7 bases from J, with 18 bases in between. The V gene's germline CDR1 is LNHDA and CDR2 SQIVND (reference sequence). This CDR3 spans 15 amino acids.

The chain recombines TRBV4-1 with TRBJ1-4, with 12 bases that match TRBD1. There are 18 residues in the CDR3. CDR1 and CDR2 from the germline V gene are MGHRA and YSYEKL. J gave up 3 bases and V 0 bases, and 5 bases lay outside the gene matches. DNA for the CDR3: TGCGCCAGCAGCCAAGAGCCGGGACAGGGGGCAGCTAATGAAAAACTGTTTTTT. It specifies CASSQEPGQGAANEKLFF.

This rearrangement joins TRBV5-1 to TRBJ1-4, with 9 bases that match TRBD1. Germline CDR1 SGHRS, CDR2 YFSETQ. Losses at the gene ends were 3 bases for V and 4 bases for J; bases not matched to a gene: 4. CDR3 length: 15 amino acids. The chain's CDR3 is CASSSPGQGNEKLFF. DNA of the CDR3: TGCGCCAGCAGCTCCCCGGGACAGGGTAATGAAAAACTGTTTTTT. Full variable domain (remainder filled in from reference TRBV5-1 and TRBJ1-4): KAGVTQTPRYLIKTRGQQVTLSCSPISGHRSVSWYQQTPGQGLQFLFEYFSETQRNKGNFPGRFSGRQFSNSRSEMNVSTLELGDSALYLCASSSPGQGNEKLFFGSGTQLSVL.

The J gene is TRBJ2-7, the V gene TRBV12-2; the table calls TRBD2, which could not be checked here. TRBV12-2 is given as a pseudogene. The CDR3 has 14 amino acids. The CDR3 DNA reads TGTGCAAGGCCGGCGGTTGTCAGTTCGAACGAGCAGTACTTC. Its protein product is CARPAVVSSNEQYF.